The 9 T cell receptor beta chains below all came from one sample that was sequenced in a study of blood T cell repertoires in COVID-19. TCRdb's table, derived via immunoSEQ multiplex PCR, lists solely in-frame clones and lacks some. Here the sample spans tens of thousands of clones, about 90% being singletons. Sequencing was performed on peripheral blood. These receptors were collected from a woman aged 65 to 85 with active COVID-19.

This chain uses TRBV4-2 with TRBJ1-2, with D unclear. The germline V and J ends were trimmed by 0 bases and 4 bases, with 12 bases remaining between them. CDR3 length: 15 amino acids. CDR1 and CDR2 from the germline V gene are LGHNA and YNFKEQ. The CDR3 DNA follows: TGTGCCAGCAGCCAAGAATTCCCTACGCCCTATGGCTACACCTTC. It is translated as CASSQEFPTPYGYTF.

This chain uses TRBV12-3 or TRBV12-4 with TRBJ2-1, with 7 positions matching TRBD1. This CDR3 region has 13 residues. Trimming took 5 bases from V and 8 from J; bases not matched to a gene: 6. CDR3 residues: CASSTGTADEQFF. CDR3 sequence (DNA): TGTGCCAGCAGTACAGGGACAGCGGATGAGCAGTTCTTC.

V is TRBV7-2 and J is TRBJ2-7; 8 nucleotides line up with TRBD1. CDR1 is SGHTA and CDR2 is FQGNSA in the germline V gene. The CDR3 sequence is 15 residues long. With V trimmed by 6 bases and J by 0 bases, 7 bases remained unmatched. CDR3 sequence reads: CASRVGQDSSYEQYF. For the CDR3, the DNA is TGTGCCAGCAGAGTGGGACAGGATAGCTCCTACGAGCAGTACTTC.

J is TRBJ2-2 and V is TRBV27, with TRBD2 as a possible D gene (5 bases). Trimming shortened V by 5 bases and J by 4 bases, and 11 bases separated the two germline ends. Per germline, CDR1 MNHEY and CDR2 SMNVEV (reference sequence). The CDR3 loop spans 14 amino acids. Here the CDR3 reads CASSNSAATGELFF. CDR3 nucleotides: TGTGCCAGCAGTAATTCAGCGGCCACCGGGGAGCTGTTTTTT.

This chain uses TRBV7-3 with TRBJ2-7, with D tentatively TRBD2 (5 bases). This CDR3 spans 15 amino acids. CDR1 and CDR2 from the germline V gene are SGHTA and FQGTGA. V lost 0 bases to trimming and J lost 3 bases, with 12 bases between them. Here the CDR3 reads CASSLTPTSYYEQYF. In DNA form, the CDR3 reads TGTGCCAGCAGCTTAACGCCTACTAGTTACTACGAGCAGTACTTC.

The rearrangement uses TRBV6-2 or TRBV6-3 and TRBJ1-2, with a possible D match to TRBD1 (5 bases). Trimming stripped 0 bases from V and 8 bases from J, with 10 bases between. Per the germline V gene, CDR1 is MNHEY and CDR2 is SVGEGT. There are 13 residues in the CDR3. In nucleotides, the CDR3 is TGTGCCAGCAGTTACTCGTCGGGGGACGGCTACACCTTC. Translation gives CASSYSSGDGYTF.

V is TRBV5-8 and J is TRBJ2-2; D is unclear. The CDR3 sequence is 14 residues long. Germline loops: CDR1 SGHTS, CDR2 YDEGEE. V was trimmed by 4 bases and J by 1 base, leaving 8 bases between them. CDR3 coding DNA: TGTGCCAGCAGCGAGCCAGGGAACACCGGGGAGCTGTTTTTT. Encoded protein: CASSEPGNTGELFF. Looking up the rest from reference TRBV5-8 and TRBJ2-2 gives the full variable domain: EAGVTQSPTHLIKTRGQQATLRCSPISGHTSVYWYQQALGLGLQFLLWYDEGEERNRGNFPPRFSGRQFPNYSSELNVNALELEDSALYLCASSEPGNTGELFFGEGSRLTVL.

The V gene is TRBV30, the J gene TRBJ2-3; the match to TRBD2 covers 8 bases. V dropped 5 bases and J dropped 2; count of bases not matched to a gene: 6. The CDR3 contains 14 residues. Germline V gene sequence: CDR1 GTSNPN, CDR2 SVGIG (reference sequence). CDR3 loop: CAWVRGAVTDTQYF. The CDR3 DNA reads TGTGCCTGGGTGCGGGGGGCGGTCACAGATACGCAGTATTTT.

This rearrangement joins TRBV19 to TRBJ2-3, with TRBD2 matching 14 bases. Per the germline V gene, CDR1 is LNHDA and CDR2 is SQIVND (reference sequence). The CDR3 is made up of 17 amino acids. The junction had 9 bases not matched to a gene; V was cut back by 8 bases and J by 2 bases. In DNA form, the CDR3 reads TGTGCCAGTGCCACCCGACTAGCGGGGGGGTACACAGATACGCAGTATTTT. This codes for CASATRLAGGYTDTQYF.